One sample yielded the 20 T cell receptor beta chains listed below, sequenced in a study of blood T cell repertoires in COVID-19. Some clones are missing from TCRdb's copy, which holds only in-frame ones; the method was immunoSEQ multiplex PCR. The table records 85,000 to 130,000 clones, over 65% of them present only once. The material sequenced was peripheral blood. The receptors here all came from a man older than 75 with COVID-19, enrolled during active disease.

The chain has TRBV6-1 and TRBJ2-1; 8 nucleotides line up with TRBD2. The CDR3 sequence is 18 residues long. The ends lost 4 bases at V and 9 bases at J; junction bases unmatched: 20. Germline V CDR1 and CDR2: MNHNS, SASEGT. The CDR3 bases are TGTGCCAGCAGTGCCCTTCGACTAGCGAGCCTTCAGGAGAGTGAGCAGTTCTTC. It translates to CASSALRLASLQESEQFF.

The chain is built from TRBV19 and TRBJ1-5; tentative D call: TRBD1 (6 bases). Germline V lookup: CDR1 LNHDA, CDR2 SQIVND (reference sequence). The CDR3 has 14 amino acids. Trimming left V 10 bases short and J 2 bases short, with 15 bases between. CDR3 DNA: TGTGCCATAGGAGCGGGGGCCGGCAATCAGCCCCAGCATTTT. Translating gives CAIGAGAGNQPQHF. Filled out from reference TRBV19 and TRBJ1-5, the complete variable domain reads DGGITQSPKYLFRKEGQNVTLSCEQNLNHDAMYWYRQDPGQGLRLIYYSQIVNDFQKGDIAEGYSVSREKKESFPLTVTSAQKNPTAFYLCAIGAGAGNQPQHFGDGTRLSIL.

The chain uses TRBV18 and TRBJ2-7, with 10 bases matching TRBD2. V trimming: 6 bases; J trimming: 0 bases; junction bases outside the gene matches: 8. Germline V CDR1 and CDR2: KGHSH, LQKENI. This CDR3 spans 16 amino acids. The CDR3 spells CASSPGLADRSYEQYF. CDR3 coding DNA: TGTGCCAGCTCTCCCGGACTAGCGGATCGCTCCTACGAGCAGTACTTC.

This chain joins TRBV9 and TRBJ1-3, with 10 bases identical to TRBD1. Germline lookup yields CDR1 SGDLS and CDR2 YYNGEE. CDR3 size: 17 residues. After removal of 4 bases from V and 4 bases from J, the junction contained 11 bases not matched to a gene. The CDR3 reads CASSLAGTGVLGNTIYF. CDR3 DNA: TGTGCCAGCAGCCTCGCCGGGACAGGGGTCTTGGGAAACACCATATATTTT. Full variable domain (rest looked up from reference TRBV9 and TRBJ1-3): DSGVTQTPKHLITATGQRVTLRCSPRSGDLSVYWYQQSLDQGLQFLIQYYNGEERAKGNILERFSAQQFPDLHSELNLSSLELGDSALYFCASSLAGTGVLGNTIYFGEGSWLTVV.

The chain employs TRBV21-1 and TRBJ1-1; the table gives TRBD1 as D, unverified against the DNA. TRBV21-1 is marked as a pseudogene. The CDR3 has 12 residues. CDR3 nucleotide sequence: TGTGCCAGCACCCCGACAGGGCCTGAAGCTTTCTTT. This codes for CASTPTGPEAFF.

The chain recombines TRBV5-4 with TRBJ2-1; 8 bases are a match to TRBD2. The CDR3 totals 16 residues. V was pared by 4 bases and J by 7 bases, with 13 bases of the junction left unmatched. Germline V CDR1 and CDR2: SGHNT, YYREEE (reference sequence). CDR3 loop: CASSPEASGSVNEQFF. CDR3 DNA sequence: TGTGCCAGCAGCCCTGAGGCCAGCGGGAGTGTGAATGAGCAGTTCTTC.

This chain joins TRBV27 and TRBJ2-3; D gene uncertain. CDR3 length: 14 residues. Germline V lookup: CDR1 MNHEY, CDR2 SMNVEV (reference sequence). The ends were cut back, 2 bases at V and 0 bases at J, with 6 bases in the middle. CDR3 residues: CASSLRGSTDTQYF. The DNA of the CDR3 is TGTGCCAGCAGTTTACGCGGAAGCACAGATACGCAGTATTTT.

Concerning this clone: An end of the junction does not agree with germline; a read error may underlie this. The chain uses TRBV5-4 and TRBJ2-7; TRBD1 agrees at 7 bases. Germline V gene lookup returns CDR1 SGHNT and CDR2 YYREEE (reference sequence). The CDR3 sequence is 13 residues long. The chain's CDR3 is CASSPGQSSEQYF. As DNA, the CDR3 is TGTGCCAGCAGCCCGGGACAGTCCTCCGAGCAGTACTTC.

This clone occurred a few times. The chain is built from TRBV7-9 and TRBJ1-2; TRBD1 agrees at 7 bases. The CDR3 has 15 residues. CDR1 SEHNR and CDR2 FQNEAQ come from the germline V gene (reference sequence). After removal of 5 bases from V and 6 bases from J, the junction contained 12 bases not matched to a gene. DNA of the CDR3: TGTGCCAGCAGCAAAGGGGACAGTGGAGTTCATGGCTACACCTTC. This gives the protein CASSKGDSGVHGYTF.

V is TRBV3-1 (or the pseudogene TRBV3-2) and J is TRBJ1-4; a possible D gene is TRBD1 (6 bases). The V end lost 5 bases, the J end lost 8 bases, and 18 bases lay between the germline ends. Germline assignment: CDR1 LGHDT and CDR2 YNNKEL (reference sequence). The CDR3 covers 15 residues. The CDR3 protein is CASSAIQGKWEKLFF. CDR3 DNA sequence: TGTGCCAGCAGCGCTATACAGGGAAAGTGGGAAAAACTGTTTTTT.

The J gene is TRBJ2-1, the V gene TRBV7-2; D call uncertain. V was cut by 5 bases and J by 8 bases, with 10 bases left in between. In germline, CDR1 is SGHTA, CDR2 FQGNSA. This CDR3 has 12 amino acids. The DNA of the CDR3 is TGTGCCAGCAGCGCCTTCCGGTATGAGCAGTTCTTC. Its protein product is CASSAFRYEQFF.

The chain employs TRBV28 and TRBJ2-3; 8 nucleotides agree with TRBD2. The CDR3 loop spans 17 amino acids. Trimming took 2 bases from V and 1 from J; bases not matched to a gene: 8. In germline, CDR1 is MDHEN, CDR2 SYDVKM. Here the CDR3 reads CASSLDSREGGTDTQYF. CDR3 bases: TGTGCCAGCAGTTTAGACTCCCGGGAGGGGGGCACAGATACGCAGTATTTT.

V and J are TRBV24-1 and TRBJ2-3; D may be TRBD1 (6 bases). V was clipped by 3 bases and J by 1 base, with 13 bases between them. Germline CDR1 and CDR2: KGHDR and SFDVKD. The CDR3 has 16 residues. CDR3 in amino acids: CATSDLVQGRTDTQYF. CDR3 nucleotide sequence: TGTGCCACCAGTGATCTCGTCCAGGGGCGCACAGATACGCAGTATTTT.

This chain uses TRBV29-1 with TRBJ1-4; no reliable D call. This CDR3 has 11 amino acids. V lost 6 bases and J lost 5, with 7 bases in between. The germline CDR1 and CDR2 sequences are SQVTM and ANQGSEA. The CDR3 loop reads CSVEVNEKLFF. For the CDR3, the DNA is TGCAGCGTGGAGGTCAATGAAAAACTGTTTTTT. The whole variable domain, remainder taken from reference TRBV29-1 and TRBJ1-4, is SAVISQKPSRDICQRGTSLTIQCQVDSQVTMMFWYRQQPGQSLTLIATANQGSEATYESGFVIDKFPISRPNLTFSTLTVSNMSPEDSSIYLCSVEVNEKLFFGSGTQLSVL.

J is TRBJ2-2 and V is TRBV19, with TRBD1 matching 8 bases. The CDR3 has 14 residues. The ends lost 5 bases at V and 5 bases at J; junction bases unmatched: 4. Germline loops: CDR1 LNHDA, CDR2 SQIVND (reference sequence). CDR3 bases: TGTGCCAGTAGTTCTTGGGACAGGACCGGGGAGCTGTTTTTT. It encodes CASSSWDRTGELFF.

The V call is TRBV3-1 (or the pseudogene TRBV3-2), the J call TRBJ2-2; D unresolved. This CDR3 region has 15 residues. Germline assignment: CDR1 LGHDT and CDR2 YNNKEL (reference sequence). Trimming left V 3 bases short and J 7 bases short, with 15 bases between. CDR3 sequence reads: CASSHTSQADGELFF. CDR3 in DNA: TGTGCCAGCAGCCATACTTCCCAGGCCGACGGGGAGCTGTTTTTT.

The chain uses TRBV7-9 and TRBJ2-7, with D maybe TRBD1 (8 bases). The CDR3 consists of 16 residues. The germline gives CDR1 SEHNR, CDR2 FQNEAQ (reference sequence). V lost 4 bases, J lost 0 bases, and 16 bases lay in between. CDR3 coding DNA: TGTGCCAGCAGCTCAGGGGAGGGACAGGCCTCCTACGAGCAGTACTTC. This sequence encodes CASSSGEGQASYEQYF.

This clone showed up just a few times. This chain uses TRBV24-1 with TRBJ2-2; 14 nucleotides line up with TRBD2. The V gene's germline CDR1 is KGHDR and CDR2 SFDVKD. The CDR3 is 18 amino acids. V was clipped by 1 base and J by 8 bases; unmatched bases: 8. The CDR3, as DNA: TGTGCCACCAGTGATTTCTTACCTGGGACTAGCGGGAGAGGGGAGCTGTTTTTT. As protein: CATSDFLPGTSGRGELFF.

The chain combines TRBV9 with TRBJ2-1; 8 positions match TRBD1. Germline trimming cut 3 bases from V and 6 bases from J; bases unmatched to any gene: 5. CDR3 length: 14 amino acids. The germline V gene has CDR1 SGDLS and CDR2 YYNGEE. CDR3 in DNA: TGTGCCAGCAGCGAGCAGGGGGCTGGCAATGAGCAGTTCTTC. Translated, it gives CASSEQGAGNEQFF.

In its sample, this clone was seen once. The chain recombines TRBV11-3 with TRBJ2-1; 7 nucleotides agree with TRBD1. The CDR3 runs 14 residues. The V and J ends lost 5 bases and 4 bases, in that order; junction bases with no gene match: 5. In germline, CDR1 is SGHNT, CDR2 YENEEA. As DNA, the CDR3 is TGTGCCAGCAGCGCACAGGGGCCTTACAATGAGCAGTTCTTC. It translates to CASSAQGPYNEQFF.